The clone carrying this T cell receptor (beta chain) was recorded at least ten times. This CDR3 has 14 amino acids. The germline V gene has CDR1 SEHNR and CDR2 FQNEAQ (reference sequence). V trimming: 10 bases; J trimming: 2 bases; junction bases outside the gene matches: 6. The data derive from a study of blood T cells in healthy people across ages. Next came a second PCR, run for roughly 6 to 11 cycles, which used a sample-barcoded 5' primer along with a J-beta primer mix. MiXCR, applied by TCRdb to the 5' RACE reads, yields one record per CDR3 protein. The sample contains 850,000 or so distinct CDR3 sequences, roughly 26% of which appear only once.

This clonotype was sampled from an elderly woman in good health. This chain uses TRBV7-9 with TRBJ2-5, with 11 bases fitting TRBD1. The sequenced sample consisted of blood. CDR3 DNA: TGTGCCATTCCTGGGACAGGGGGGCAAGAGACCCAGTACTTC. This codes for CAIPGTGGQETQYF.